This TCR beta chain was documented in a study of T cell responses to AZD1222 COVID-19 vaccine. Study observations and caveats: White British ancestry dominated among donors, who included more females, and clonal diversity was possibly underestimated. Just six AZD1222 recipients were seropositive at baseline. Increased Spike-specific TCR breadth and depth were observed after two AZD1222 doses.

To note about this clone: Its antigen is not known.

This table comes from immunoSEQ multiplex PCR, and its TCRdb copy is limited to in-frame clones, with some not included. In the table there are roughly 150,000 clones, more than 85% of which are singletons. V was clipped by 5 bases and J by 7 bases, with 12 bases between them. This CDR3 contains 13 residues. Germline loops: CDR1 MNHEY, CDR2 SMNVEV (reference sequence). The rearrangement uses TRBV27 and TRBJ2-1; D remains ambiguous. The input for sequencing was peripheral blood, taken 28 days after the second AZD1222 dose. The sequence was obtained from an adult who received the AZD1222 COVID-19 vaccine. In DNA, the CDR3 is TGTGCCAGCAGTCCACGGACCCATAATGAGCAGTTCTTC. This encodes CASSPRTHNEQFF.